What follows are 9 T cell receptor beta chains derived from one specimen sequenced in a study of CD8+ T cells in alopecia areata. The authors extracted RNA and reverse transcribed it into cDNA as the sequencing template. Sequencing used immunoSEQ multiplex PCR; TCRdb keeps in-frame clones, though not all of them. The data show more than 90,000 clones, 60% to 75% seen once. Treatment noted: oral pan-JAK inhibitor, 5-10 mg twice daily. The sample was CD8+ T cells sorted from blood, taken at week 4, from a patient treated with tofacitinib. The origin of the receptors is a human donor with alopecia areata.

The CDR3 nucleotides are TGCGCCAGCAGCCCAGTCAGTCCGGGACGTAGCACAGATACGCAGTATTTT. It specifies CASSPVSPGRSTDTQYF. The rearrangement joins TRBV4-3 to TRBJ2-3, with D perhaps assigned TRBD1 or TRBD2 (5 bases each). CDR1 and CDR2 (germline): LGHNA, YSLEER. V was shortened by 4 bases and J by 0 bases, with 17 bases between the two germline ends. This CDR3 is 17 amino acids long.

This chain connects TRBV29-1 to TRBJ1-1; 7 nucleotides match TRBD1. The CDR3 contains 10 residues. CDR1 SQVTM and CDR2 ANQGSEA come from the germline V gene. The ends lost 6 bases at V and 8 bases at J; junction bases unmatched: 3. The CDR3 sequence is CSVRTGEAFF. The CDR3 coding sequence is TGCAGCGTCCGGACAGGAGAAGCTTTCTTT.

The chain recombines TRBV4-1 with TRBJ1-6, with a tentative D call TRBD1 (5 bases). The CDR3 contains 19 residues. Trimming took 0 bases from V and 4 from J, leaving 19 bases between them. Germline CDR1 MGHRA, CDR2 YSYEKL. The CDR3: CASSQDVEGATPYNSPLHF. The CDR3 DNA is TGCGCCAGCAGCCAAGACGTGGAAGGGGCCACGCCTTATAATTCACCCCTCCACTTT.

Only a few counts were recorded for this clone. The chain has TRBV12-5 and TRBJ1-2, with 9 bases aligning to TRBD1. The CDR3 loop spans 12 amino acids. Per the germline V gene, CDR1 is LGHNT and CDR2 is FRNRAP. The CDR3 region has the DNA TGTGCCGACAGGGGGGTCTACTATGGCTACACCTTC. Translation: CADRGVYYGYTF.

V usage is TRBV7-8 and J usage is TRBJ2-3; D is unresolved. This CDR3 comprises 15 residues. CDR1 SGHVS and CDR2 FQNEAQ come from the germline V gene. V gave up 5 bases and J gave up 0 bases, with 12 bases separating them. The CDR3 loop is CASSIMFGSTDTQYF. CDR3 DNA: TGTGCCAGCAGCATTATGTTTGGAAGCACAGATACGCAGTATTTT.

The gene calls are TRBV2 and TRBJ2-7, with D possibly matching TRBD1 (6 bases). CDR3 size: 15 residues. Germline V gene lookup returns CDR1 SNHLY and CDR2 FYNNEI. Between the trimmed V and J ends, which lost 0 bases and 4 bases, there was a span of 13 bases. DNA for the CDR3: TGTGCCAGCAGTGAAGCTCGGCAGGGGTTGTACGAGCAGTACTTC. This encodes CASSEARQGLYEQYF.

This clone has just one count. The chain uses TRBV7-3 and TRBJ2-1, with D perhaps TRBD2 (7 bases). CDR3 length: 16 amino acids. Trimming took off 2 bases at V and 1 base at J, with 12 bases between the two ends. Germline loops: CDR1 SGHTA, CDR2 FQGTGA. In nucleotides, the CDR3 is TGTGCCAGCAGCTTATTGGGAGGGGGATCCTACAATGAGCAGTTCTTC. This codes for CASSLLGGGSYNEQFF.

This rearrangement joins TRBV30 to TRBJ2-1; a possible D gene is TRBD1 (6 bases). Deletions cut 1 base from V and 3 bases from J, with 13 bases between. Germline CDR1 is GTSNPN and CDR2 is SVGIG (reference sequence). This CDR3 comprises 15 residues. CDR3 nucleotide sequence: TGTGCCTGGAGTGGGCCAGGACAGTACTACAATGAGCAGTTCTTC. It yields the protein CAWSGPGQYYNEQFF.

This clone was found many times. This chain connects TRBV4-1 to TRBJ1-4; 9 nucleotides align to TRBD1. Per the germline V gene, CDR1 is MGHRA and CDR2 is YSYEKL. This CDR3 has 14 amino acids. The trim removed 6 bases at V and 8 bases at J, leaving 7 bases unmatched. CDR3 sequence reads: CASSGQGIEEKLFF. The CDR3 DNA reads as TGCGCCAGCAGTGGACAGGGGATCGAGGAAAAACTGTTTTTT.